The source of this TCR beta chain is a study of T-cell memory formation after mild COVID-19 (dated by TCRdb to the early 2020s). For context, the study as a whole: Most TCR sequence clusters were specific to one of the two donors. Two young, previously healthy adult volunteers, one female and one male, were included in the cohort. In a couple of donors, T-cell clones that expanded and contracted after mild COVID-19 were tracked by sequencing TCRalpha and TCRbeta repertoires over time. Beyond this particular receptor, the publication reports: The detection of some responding clones in pre-infection memory suggests that pre-existing cross-reactive memory T cells joined the SARS-CoV-2 response. Contracting CD4+ clones were located mainly in the CM and EM memory subsets, whereas CD8+ clones were found to be enriched in EMRA. SARS-CoV-2 specificity was not confirmed for the second-wave clones peaking on day 37. The study included only a couple of mild cases, and larger cohorts that include severe cases with pre-infection samples were judged to be necessary. Clones contracting from day 15 to 85 had balanced CD4/CD8 phenotypes, while a second wave expanding from day 15 to 37 was biased towards CD4+.

For sequencing, an Illumina NovaSeq 6000 was employed. TCRalpha and TCRbeta cDNA libraries were constructed by 5'RACE with constant-segment primers, with sample barcodes and unique molecular identifiers being introduced. Trizol reagent was used to extract RNA from every sample. Libraries were amplified in two PCR steps, with a second sample barcode and Illumina TruSeq adapters added in the second step. Libraries were sequenced on an Illumina NovaSeq with 2 x 150 bp paired-end reads. Per the source publication's procedure: Demultiplexing of reads and collapsing into UMI-guided consensus sequences were performed with migec v1.2.7. Using mixcr v2.1.11, UMI consensuses were aligned to TRA and TRB V and J templates and then assembled into clonotypes. A clonotype was counted as expanded or contracted only when both edgeR and NoisET called the clonotype significant, with the noise models trained on biological replicates. edgeR calls used a false discovery rate-adjusted p below 0.01 and a log2 fold-change threshold of 1. As an exploratory analysis of dynamics, max-normalized trajectories of the 1000 most abundant clonotypes were examined by PCA with hierarchical clustering. Separately sequenced CD4+ and CD8+ repertoires were used to assign a CD4 or CD8 phenotype to each responding clone. TCRdb ran its own pipeline on the public reads, namely fastp trimming at Q25 and MiXCR clone calling, and kept in-frame beta chains. Rows with a matching CDR3 protein are joined into one entry that keeps the most common DNA and genes. These V and J calls originate from TCRdb's pipeline instead of the authors' own analysis. This sample holds hundreds of thousands of distinct CDR3 sequences; 15% to 20% were observed only once. Clones ranked in the top ten supply approximately 13% of the sample.

V is pared back by 4 bases and J by 2 bases, with 17 bases lying between the germline termini. Including cysteine and phenylalanine, the CDR3 has 15 amino acids. Only the CDR3 DNA is retained, 45 bases long and in frame from the first base. The germline V gene (reference sequence) gives CDR1 as GTSNPN and CDR2 as SVGIG. This clonotype has only a few counts. Its antigen is currently not known. No base quality values were provided; no much bigger clone lies one nucleotide off. Ficoll-Paque density gradient centrifugation was the method used to isolate PBMCs. The sequence joins TRBV30 to TRBJ1-2; the D gene lacks a confident call. The specimen was PBMCs or a T cell subset sorted from them (not recorded which). This receptor was identified in an adult woman who had mild COVID-19 (a few samples of this study predate the infection). The sample titles of this study are shuffled in the database, so cell type and time point are left out; the donor was told from shared clones. The CDR3 region reads CAWNFPGFRNYGYTF. The DNA is as follows: TGTGCCTGGAACTTCCCGGGGTTTAGGAACTATGGCTACACCTTC.